The source of this T cell receptor beta chain is a study of T cell repertoires in cytomegalovirus infection. Study at large: The study used recently identified HLA-C-restricted and well-studied HLA-B-restricted CMV epitopes. TCR beta signatures that were public indicated CMV infection and matching HLA type. The study, taken as a whole, reports: Cumulative frequency (of public TCR beta family members) identified carriers of CMV plus the relevant HLA. Dominant in the ex vivo response were TCR beta clonotypes restricted by HLA-C and specific for CMV.

MiXCR, run by TCRdb on the reads, gives a single entry per CDR3 protein. This sample has around 900,000 distinct CDR3 sequences; about a third occur once, and the top ten carry about 14%. A remark on this clonotype: The antigen is not known.

This CDR3 is 19 amino acids long. The J segment lost 0 bases and the V segment lost 2 bases, leaving 14 bases of the junction unmatched. Germline CDR1 and CDR2: DFQATT and SNEGSKA (reference sequence). This TCR derives from a human donor in good health (CMV status not recorded). Some clones in this sample may be carry-over from other donors' samples. The chain couples TRBV20-1 to TRBJ2-7; TRBD2 agrees at 12 bases. The source material was cultured CD8+ T cells from PBMCs, sampled from culture after CMV antigen stimulation. For the CDR3, the DNA is TGCAGTGCTAGACCCCCCGGACTAGCGGGGCCGTACAGCTCCTACGAGCAGTACTTC. Its translation is CSARPPGLAGPYSSYEQYF.